Each of the 22 T cell receptor beta chains below was sequenced from the same sample in a study of tumor and adjacent non-tumor tissue in lung cancer. Three rounds of nested PCR, following a modified ARM-PCR protocol, produced the TCRbeta library. TCRdb re-analysed the multiplex PCR reads in MiXCR, keeping a single row per CDR3 protein. The sample has more than 75,000 distinct CDR3 sequences; about two thirds are singletons. The template was RNA from unsorted bulk tissue. The sequenced sample was lung tumor tissue. The receptor set was obtained from a woman in her 70s with non-small cell lung cancer.

As regards this clonotype: The junction departs from the called germline gene at one end, perhaps through a read error. The chain joins TRBV6-5 to TRBJ1-5, with D uncertain. Germline CDR1 is MNHEY and CDR2 is SVGAGI. This CDR3 region has 13 residues. CDR3: CASSYLSRGIQHF. CDR3 nucleotides: TGCGCCAGCAGTTACCTCAGCAGAGGGATCCAACATTTT.

The rearrangement joins TRBV5-1 to TRBJ2-6; D assignment may be TRBD1 or TRBD2 (5 bases each). Germline V gene lookup returns CDR1 SGHRS and CDR2 YFSETQ. V lost 0 bases to trimming and J lost 0 bases, with 22 bases between them. There are 21 residues in the CDR3. CDR3 sequence: CASSLVGSGNRILSGANVLTF. DNA of the CDR3: TGCGCCAGCAGCTTGGTGGGCTCCGGGAACAGGATCCTCTCTGGGGCCAACGTCCTGACTTTC.

Worth noting for this clonotype: A read error may account for a junction end that differs from germline. The V and J genes are TRBV4-1 and TRBJ2-1, with 11 bases matching TRBD1. The length of the CDR3 is 15 residues. CDR1 is MGHRA, CDR2 YSYEKL, per germline. In DNA, the CDR3 is TGCGCCAGCAGCCAGGACCGGACAGGGGGCGATGAGCAATTCTTC. Its translation is CASSQDRTGGDEQFF.

The chain is built from TRBV12-3 or TRBV12-4 and TRBJ2-3; D possibly corresponds to TRBD2 (5 bases). The CDR3 consists of 13 residues. V lost 8 bases, J lost 7 bases, and 16 bases lay in between. CDR3: CASRLAGGNTQYF. CDR3 nucleotide sequence: TGTGCCAGCCGATTGGCGGGTGGGAATACGCAGTATTTT.

As for this clonotype: One junction end disagrees with the germline gene, perhaps due to a read error. The V gene is TRBV6-5, the J gene TRBJ1-1; TRBD1 is a possible D gene (5 bases). Germline CDR1 and CDR2: MNHEY and SVGAGI. This CDR3 contains 15 residues. In DNA form, the CDR3 reads TGTGCCAGCAGCTCTCGGCCCCCGCGGGGGATTGAAGCCTTCTTT. Protein product: CASSSRPPRGIEAFF.

Comments on this clonotype: At one boundary the junction diverges from the germline segment, which might be a read error. V and J are TRBV6-2 or TRBV6-3 and TRBJ2-1; D not resolved. In germline, CDR1 is MNHEY, CDR2 SVGEGT. The CDR3 runs 14 residues. CDR3 amino acids: CASSYSASYNGQFF. The CDR3 nucleotides read TGTGCCAGCAGCTACTCCGCCTCCTACAATGGGCAGTTCTTC.

On this clonotype itself: Relative to the germline gene, one junction end is altered; a read error may explain this. V gene TRBV10-2 combines with J gene TRBJ2-1; 8 bases are a match to TRBD2. The CDR3 is 17 amino acids. In germline, CDR1 is WSHSY, CDR2 SAAADI. The CDR3 DNA follows: TGCGCCAGCAGTGAGCAGGGACTAGTGGGAGGGTACAATGAGCGGTTCTTC. It yields the protein CASSEQGLVGGYNERFF.

This clonotype showed up just once. An end of the junction differs from the germline gene, which may be a read error. The chain joins TRBV11-1 to TRBJ2-2; 14 bases map to TRBD2. The germline gives CDR1 SGHAT, CDR2 FQDESV (reference sequence). The CDR3 covers 15 residues. Written as DNA, the CDR3 is TGTGCCGGCAGCTCGGGACTAGCGGGAGCCGGGGTGCCGTTTTTT. It codes for CAGSSGLAGAGVPFF.

V gene TRBV10-3 combines with J gene TRBJ2-1; D assignment may be TRBD1 or TRBD2 (7 bases each). Germline CDR1 and CDR2: ENHRY and SYGVKD. The CDR3 consists of 15 residues. Trimming pared 5 bases from V and 9 bases from J, leaving 20 bases between. CDR3: CAISNRTQGGGEQFF. In nucleotides, the CDR3 is TGTGCCATCAGTAATCGGACTCAGGGGGGGGGTGAGCAGTTCTTC.

The V call is TRBV20-1, the J call TRBJ2-3, with 10 bases lining up with TRBD2. Germline V gives CDR1 DFQATT, CDR2 SNEGSKA (reference sequence). This CDR3 comprises 15 residues. V lost 6 bases to trimming and J lost 2 bases; unmatched junction nucleotides: 8. The DNA of the CDR3 is TGCAGTGCCATCCTGACTAGCGGGTTCACAGATACGCAGTATTTT. Translated, it gives CSAILTSGFTDTQYF.

As to this clonotype: Given a much more abundant clone one base away, this may be a read error. The chain is built from TRBV7-9 and TRBJ2-5, with TRBD2 as a possible D gene (6 bases). This CDR3 is built from 14 residues. Germline V gives CDR1 SEHNR, CDR2 FQNEAQ (reference sequence). The CDR3 is CACSFPGVPETQYF. As DNA, the CDR3 is TGTGCCTGCAGCTTTCCGGGGGTACCAGAGACCCAGTACTTC.

Comment on this clonotype: A read error may account for a junction end that differs from germline. The CDR3 protein is CIVVVYEHYF. The CDR3 nucleotides are TGCATCGTTGTTGTCTACGAGCACTACTTC. The chain carries TRBV29-1 and TRBJ2-7; D not resolved. The CDR3 contains 10 residues. Germline V CDR1 and CDR2: SQVTM, ANQGSEA.

With regard to this clonotype: In this CDR3 the conserved last residue, phenylalanine or tryptophan, is missing, so a read error is likely. The DNA is left out, because the CDR3 cannot be placed on it with certainty; the CDR3 is given as TCRdb lists it. The V gene is TRBV12-3 or TRBV12-4, the J gene TRBJ2-7; the table gives TRBD1 as D, unverified against the DNA. The CDR3 region is 14 residues in length, termini included. CDR3 in amino acids: CASSLEPTGGPLHS.

V and J are TRBV28 and TRBJ2-5, with 12 bases aligning to TRBD2. Germline V gene data show CDR1 as MDHEN and CDR2 as SYDVKM. Trimming removed 4 bases from V and 3 bases from J; junction bases left unmatched: 15. The CDR3 consists of 19 residues. The CDR3: CASSSPQGLAGSFKETQYF. CDR3 nucleotide sequence: TGTGCCAGCAGTTCGCCGCAGGGACTAGCGGGTTCATTCAAAGAGACCCAGTACTTC.

This chain joins TRBV29-1 and TRBJ1-6; D may be TRBD1 (6 bases). This CDR3 comprises 14 residues. Germline values: CDR1 SQVTM, CDR2 ANQGSEA. The V end was cut by 1 base, the J end by 18 bases, with 22 bases between. CDR3 in amino acids: CSVEGRGPSSPYHF. Written as DNA, the CDR3 is TGCAGCGTTGAAGGGCGGGGGCCGAGTTCACCCTACCACTTT. Filled out from reference TRBV29-1 and TRBJ1-6, the complete variable domain reads SAVISQKPSRDICQRGTSLTIQCQVDSQVTMMFWYRQQPGQSLTLIATANQGSEATYESGFVIDKFPISRPNLTFSTLTVSNMSPEDSSIYLCSVEGRGPSSPYHFGNGTRLTVT.

This clonotype was observed a few times. An end of the junction differs from the germline gene, which may be a read error. This sequence joins TRBV11-1 and TRBJ1-1, with D perhaps matching TRBD1 (5 bases). Germline CDR1 SGHAT, CDR2 FQDESV (reference sequence). CDR3 length equals 15 residues. The CDR3 spells CASGGRAGPFTEAFF. CDR3 bases: TGTGCCAGCGGTGGTCGGGCAGGGCCATTCACTGAAGCCTTCTTT.

Of note for this clonotype: Germline is not matched at one junction end, which may reflect a read error. The chain carries TRBV12-3 or TRBV12-4 and TRBJ1-5; a weak D match, TRBD1 (6 bases). CDR3 length equals 16 residues. The CDR3: CASGAKTGGVNQSQHF. The CDR3 DNA follows: TGTGCCAGCGGTGCAAAGACAGGAGGCGTTAATCAGTCCCAGCATTTT.

Turning to this clonotype: At one boundary the junction diverges from the germline segment, which might be a read error. This chain connects TRBV12-3 or TRBV12-4 to TRBJ2-3; D not resolved. This CDR3 spans 12 amino acids. The CDR3 nucleotides read TGTGCTGCCTCCGGAACCACACATACGCAGTATTTT. Its translation: CAASGTTHTQYF.

The gene calls are TRBV20-1 and TRBJ2-1; TRBD1 agrees at 8 bases. The CDR3 is made up of 15 amino acids. Trimming removed 8 bases from V and 0 bases from J; junction bases left unmatched: 9. The germline V gene has CDR1 DFQATT and CDR2 SNEGSKA (reference sequence). The CDR3 loop is CSTTAGQGSYNEQFF. As DNA, the CDR3 is TGCAGTACTACCGCCGGACAGGGCTCCTACAATGAGCAGTTCTTC.

This clonotype came up once. The limits of the CDR3 on the DNA are not certain, so only TCRdb's listed CDR3 is given. The chain recombines TRBV29-1 with TRBJ2-7; the table's D call, TRBD1, has no DNA check behind it. From its first to its last residue, the CDR3 has 15 amino acids. The V gene's germline CDR1 is SQVTM and CDR2 ANQGSEA. The CDR3 region is CNVARGSGSSYVHYF.

A remark on this clonotype: Given the absence of the conserved phenylalanine or tryptophan at the CDR3 end, a read error is likely. This chain links TRBV6-2 or TRBV6-3 with TRBJ1-2; TRBD1 aligns across 9 bases. The V gene end was trimmed by 8 bases and the J gene end by 2 bases; junction bases not matched to a gene: 12. This CDR3 is 16 amino acids long. Germline CDR1 and CDR2: MNHEY and SVGEGT. Written as DNA, the CDR3 is TGTGCCAGCCAATCAGCCGGAACAGGGGGCAACTATGGCTACACCTTA. Its translation: CASQSAGTGGNYGYTL.

Notes on this clonotype: This may stem from a read error, because a much larger clone lies one nucleotide away. The V gene is TRBV4-1, the J gene TRBJ2-2; 7 positions agree with TRBD2. This CDR3 is 19 amino acids long. Trimming cost V 3 bases and J 4 bases; bases outside gene matches: 17. In germline, CDR1 is MGHRA, CDR2 YSYEKL. The CDR3 is CASSHPGLLTGGVTGELFF. The CDR3, as DNA: TGCGCCAGCAGCCATCCTGGCCTACTAACGGGAGGAGTCACCGGGGAGCTGTTTTTT.